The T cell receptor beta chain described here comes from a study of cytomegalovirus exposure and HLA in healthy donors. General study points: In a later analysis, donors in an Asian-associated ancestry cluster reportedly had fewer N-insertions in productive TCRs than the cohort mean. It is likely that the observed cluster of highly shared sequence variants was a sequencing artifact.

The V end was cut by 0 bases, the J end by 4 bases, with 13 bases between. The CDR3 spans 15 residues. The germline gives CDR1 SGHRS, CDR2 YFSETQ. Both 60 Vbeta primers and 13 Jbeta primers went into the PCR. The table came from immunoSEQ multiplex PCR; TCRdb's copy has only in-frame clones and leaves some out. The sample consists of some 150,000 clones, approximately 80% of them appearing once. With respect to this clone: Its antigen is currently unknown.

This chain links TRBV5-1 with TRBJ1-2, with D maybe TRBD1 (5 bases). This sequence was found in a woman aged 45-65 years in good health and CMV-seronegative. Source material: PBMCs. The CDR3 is CASSLARQGVYGYTF. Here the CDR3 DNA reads TGCGCCAGCAGCTTGGCAAGGCAAGGGGTCTATGGCTACACCTTC.